This T cell receptor (beta chain) was sequenced during a study of blood T cell repertoires in COVID-19. Study context: Samples came from the United States, Italy and Spain, spanning acute and convalescent COVID-19. Sources were T cells, B-cell-depleted T cells, or PBMCs; the material itself was cDNA or gDNA.

Patients from Seattle were sampled longitudinally, starting during active infection. CDR1 and CDR2 (germline): SGHTA, FQGNSA. This CDR3 spans 15 amino acids. Trimming stripped 5 bases from V and 4 bases from J, with 17 bases between. Study processing details: How many nucleated cells were present was estimated from reference gene primer amplification. Produced via immunoSEQ multiplex PCR; TCRdb's table is partial and in-frame only. V and J calls and clone size are copied from that table; D and trimming were computed from the DNA. The table lists 290,000 or so clones, approximately 91% of them singletons.

Specimen: peripheral blood. This clonotype was obtained from a woman in her twenties or thirties with COVID-19, enrolled during active disease. The rearrangement links TRBV7-2 to TRBJ1-2; TRBD1 is a possible D gene (6 bases). The CDR3 loop is CASSKYRTDLYGYTF. In DNA, the CDR3 is TGTGCCAGCAGCAAATATCGGACAGACCTCTATGGCTACACCTTC.